This section outlines one T cell receptor beta chain sequence together with its context. Its antigen is not yet known. It has no much larger one-base neighbor in the sample; base qualities were not kept. This record comes from a study of regulatory T cells in long-lasting Graves disease listed by TCRdb under 2021. Regarding the research as a whole: Newly diagnosed Graves' disease patients had taken antithyroid drugs for less than 3 months. Persistent Graves' disease patients were compared with newly diagnosed Graves' disease patients by peripheral blood TCR sequencing and RNA sequencing. The study was conducted in China and was registered as a clinical trial. A total of around 35 samples underwent TCR sequencing: approximately 13 from persistent and around 20 from newly diagnosed Graves' disease patients. General study outcomes and caveats: Only the TCR beta chain was sequenced and analyzed. Persistent Graves' disease patients showed lower TCR Shannon entropy and fewer highly expanded clones than newly diagnosed patients, suggesting clonal expansion. The study examined only peripheral blood because the primary lesion, thyroid tissue, could not be accessed. A larger number of public clonotypes was shared among persistent patients (2,741) than among newly diagnosed patients (around 880). As a limitation, the authors acknowledged that the small sample size may reduce accuracy.

Library method: multiplex PCR. TCRdb names Illumina HiSeq 4000 as the instrument used. To build TCR beta libraries, CDR3 regions were amplified by Arm-PCR using iRepertoire HTBI primers. Gel purification was performed on PCR products prior to sequencing. In the authors' own workflow: Gene usage analysis of CDR3 amino acid clonotypes used the 62 TRBV and 14 to 15 TRBJ segments found across samples. COPE and FqMerger were used to merge the filtered high-quality paired reads into contigs. Contigs were aligned with BLAST to IMGT TRBV, TRBD and TRBJ reference genes, and CDR3 was defined per IMGT. Any clonotype with a frequency above 0.1% was classified as a highly expanded clone. Repertoire diversity was measured by Shannon entropy, and V-J evenness by the Gini coefficient. Clonotypes shared by more than one individual were considered public. TCRdb itself trimmed the public reads at Q25 with fastp, ran MiXCR and retained productive beta chains. Each CDR3 protein appears once, grouped with its most common genes and DNA. The V and J calls, along with clone size, are taken from TCRdb and not from the paper's own processing. The sample table holds under 800,000 distinct CDR3 sequences, of which less than 20% were seen once. The top ten clonotypes cover about 18% of the sample.

Per the publication, the time point label means: newly diagnosed GD, antithyroid drugs for less than 3 months. For both TCR sequencing and RNA sequencing, RNA was extracted from PBMCs in TRIzol. Graves' disease was diagnosed according to American Thyroid Association guidelines. Recruitment of patients was carried out at an endocrinology department in Xi'an, China. Each patient gave roughly 10 milliliters of peripheral blood, collected in an EDTA anticoagulant tube. PBMCs were isolated by Ficoll Paque Plus density gradient separation without further T cell sorting. RNA quality was checked with an Agilent 2100 Bioanalyzer and agarose gel, and concentration with a NanoDrop 2000. These same records also appear under a second study, on T cells in Graves' hyperthyroidism and ophthalmopathy. Per the second study: Stable Graves' hyperthyroidism was defined as the absence of progression to ophthalmopathy over 18 months of follow-up. Hyperthyroidism patients were newly diagnosed, with disease duration under 2 months, and aged 18 to 65 years. Exclusion was applied to patients with uncontrolled infections, other autoimmune diseases, pregnancy or lactation. Diagnoses relied on clinical symptoms, serum thyroxine and TRAb, thyroid ultrasound and orbital computed tomography. For the first round of RT-PCR on the TCR CDR3, the HTBI primer set was used together with the Qiagen OneStep RT-PCR kit. Blood samples also contained most of the expanded thyroid clonotypes (frequency above 0.001), which suggests that blood repertoires may reflect thyroid immune responses. Ophthalmopathy was separated from stable hyperthyroidism by a 13 V-J signature model, with about 86% sensitivity and roughly 84% specificity obtained in cross-validation and 80%/75% obtained in testing. In validation, progression to ophthalmopathy was predicted by the model with more than 65% sensitivity and roughly 72% specificity, a median of 6.5 months before onset. TCR V-J signatures able to tell the groups apart were searched for in a discovery cohort of 100 patients, of whom 43 had Graves' ophthalmopathy and around 58 had stable Graves' hyperthyroidism. Prospective prediction of ophthalmopathy was tested in an independent validation cohort of approximately 18 hyperthyroidism patients and 17 patients who later progressed to ophthalmopathy. For training and testing, the 100 patients in the discovery cohort were randomly divided in a 7:3 ratio. In more than 5 Graves' hyperthyroidism patients, the study also compared T-cell repertoires from thyroid tissue with T-cell repertoires from blood. Following sampling, methimazole starting at 30 mg daily was given to hyperthyroidism patients, and high-dose intravenous methylprednisolone was given to ophthalmopathy patients. The libraries were constructed in a second round of multiplex PCR and then size-selected and purified. The libraries were sequenced on an Illumina HiSeq2000 using paired-end 100 bp reads. SOAPnuke was used to process the raw data, removing reads that contained adapters or uncalled bases, had a mean Phred below 15, or lacked an exact match to the constant primer or identifier. High-quality paired reads were merged with COPE v1.2.5, and unique nucleotide sequences were defined as clonotypes. MiTCR v1.1 was used to align clonotypes to the IMGT TRBV, TRBD and TRBJ reference segments. Analysis was restricted to V-J combinations with a frequency above 0.0001, which covered roughly 99% of repertoires. The TCS score was defined as F50 (clonal expansion) divided by E x V (chaos), with BLOSUM62-based TCRdist calculated between CDR3 peptides within each V-J. Welch's t-statistics and random forest reduced several hundred V-J features to some 14, which were used in a naive Bayes classifier (R e1071). Sample size was not statistically predetermined, and investigators were not blinded to group allocation. TCR Vbeta CDR3 sequencing of 135 peripheral blood samples (over 40 ophthalmopathy, under 80 hyperthyroidism and approximately 17 progressor patients) is reported in the paper.

The receptor comes from a woman aged 30 to 39 with Graves disease. Donor details come from another sample of the same person, matched by shared clones. This material consisted of peripheral blood mononuclear cells (PBMCs), taken at new diagnosis, from a patient treated with antithyroid drugs.

Read as DNA, the sequence is TGTGCCAGCAGTTACAAGGCCTCTGGGGCCAACGTCCTGACTTTC. This gives the protein CASSYKASGANVLTF. The chain uses TRBV6-9 and TRBJ2-6; no D gene call is confident. Trimming removed 3 bases from V and 0 bases from J, leaving 6 bases between the germline ends. According to the germline V gene, CDR1 reads MNHGY and CDR2 reads SVAAGI. Counted from cysteine to phenylalanine, this CDR3 has 15 amino acids. Only CDR3 DNA is held: 45 bases, read in frame from base 1.